This T cell receptor beta chain was captured in a study of human T cells and chemical hapten exposure. As for the study in general: Women made up most patients, who had alopecia areata, totalis or universalis.

Each cDNA molecule in the library carried unique molecular identifiers. TCRdb re-derived calls from the RACE reads in MiXCR, one entry per CDR3 protein. The repertoire consists of 74,000 or so distinct CDR3 sequences, with 9% to 12% occurring once and the leading ten covering 1.3% to 1.5%. Time point defined: patch test 1, 2 weeks after DPC sensitization. Treatment here: therapeutic diphenylcyclopropenone sensitization with weekly scalp DPC. CDR1 is SQVTM and CDR2 is ANQGSEA in the germline V gene. CDR3 size: 13 residues. V trimming: 0 bases; J trimming: 4 bases; junction bases outside the gene matches: 1.

The sequencing here drew on whole blood, taken in connection with sensitization to the hapten diphenylcyclopropenone (DPC). The chain has TRBV29-1 and TRBJ2-3, with 7 bases matching TRBD2. The receptor comes from a woman in her fifties or sixties with alopecia areata. Some clones in this sample may be carry-over from other donors' samples. CDR3 loop: CSVEETSSDTQYF. Written as DNA, the CDR3 is TGCAGCGTTGAAGAGACTAGCTCAGATACGCAGTATTTT.